The T cell receptor (beta chain) under discussion was sequenced for a study of regulatory T cells in long-lasting Graves disease (dated by TCRdb to the early 2020s). In terms of the full investigation: Patients with newly diagnosed Graves' disease had been on antithyroid drugs for under 3 months. Patients with persistent Graves' disease were compared with patients with newly diagnosed Graves' disease using TCR sequencing and RNA sequencing of peripheral blood. The study took place in China and was registered as a clinical trial. A total of around 35 samples were covered by TCR sequencing, comprising some 13 persistent and approximately 20 newly diagnosed Graves' disease patients.

Library construction relied on multiplex PCR. The sample was run on an Illumina HiSeq 4000. CDR3 regions were amplified by Arm-PCR with iRepertoire HTBI primers to construct TCR beta libraries. Before sequencing, the PCR products underwent gel purification. In the authors' own workflow: Gene usage analysis of CDR3 amino acid clonotypes relied on the 62 TRBV and 14 TRBJ segments identified across samples. Filtered high-quality paired reads were merged into contigs using COPE and FqMerger. BLAST was used to align contigs to IMGT TRBV, TRBD and TRBJ reference genes, and CDR3 was defined according to IMGT. Clonotypes above 0.1% frequency were classified as highly expanded clones. Shannon entropy was used to measure repertoire diversity, and the Gini coefficient was used to measure V-J evenness. Clonotypes shared by more than one individual were considered public. The public reads were run again by TCRdb, first through fastp at Q25 and then through MiXCR, and only productive beta chains were kept. When rows share a CDR3 protein, they turn into one entry using the most common DNA and genes. The V and J calls reflect TCRdb's pipeline rather than the authors' work. Recorded for this sample are over 200,000 distinct CDR3 sequences; around 17% of them occurred a single time. The ten biggest clones cover 22% of the sample.

General findings and caveats noted by the study authors: Persistent Graves' disease patients showed lower TCR Shannon entropy and fewer highly expanded clones than newly diagnosed patients, suggesting clonal expansion. Only peripheral blood was studied, because thyroid tissue, the primary lesion, was inaccessible. TRBV28, TRBJ1-2 and TRBJ2-5 were preferentially used in persistent disease, while TRBV20-1 and TRBJ2-1 were favored in newly diagnosed disease. The authors noted that the small sample size was a limitation that may lower accuracy. Sequencing and analysis were restricted to the TCR beta chain. A larger number of public clonotypes was shared among persistent patients (approximately 3,000) than among newly diagnosed patients (around 880).

Between the V and J ends, shortened by 7 bases and 8 bases respectively, the junction contains 18 bases. Reading from cysteine to phenylalanine, the CDR3 counts 15 amino acids. The only DNA kept is the CDR3, 45 bases in frame from the first base. Ten or more counts support this clonotype. Which antigen it targets is not known. No much larger clone exists at a distance of one base, and base qualities are not known. The time point label, as the study defines it: newly diagnosed GD, antithyroid drugs for less than 3 months. For both TCR sequencing and RNA sequencing, RNA was extracted from PBMCs using TRIzol. The diagnosis of Graves' disease was made according to American Thyroid Association guidelines. The patients came from an endocrinology department in Xi'an, China. From each patient, approximately 10 milliliters of peripheral blood was collected into an EDTA anticoagulant tube. Ficoll Paque Plus density gradient separation was used to isolate PBMCs, and no additional T cell sorting was done. An Agilent 2100 Bioanalyzer and agarose gel were used to check RNA quality, while a NanoDrop 2000 measured RNA concentration.

The sequenced sample was peripheral blood mononuclear cells (PBMCs), obtained at new diagnosis, from a patient treated with antithyroid drugs. The rearrangement joined TRBV12-3 or TRBV12-4 to TRBJ1-6; confidence is insufficient to name the D gene. The source is a female donor with Graves disease. The nucleotide sequence is given as TGTGCCAGCACCCTATCCCGGGCCTCGGATTCACCCCTCCACTTT. Translated, it gives CASTLSRASDSPLHF.